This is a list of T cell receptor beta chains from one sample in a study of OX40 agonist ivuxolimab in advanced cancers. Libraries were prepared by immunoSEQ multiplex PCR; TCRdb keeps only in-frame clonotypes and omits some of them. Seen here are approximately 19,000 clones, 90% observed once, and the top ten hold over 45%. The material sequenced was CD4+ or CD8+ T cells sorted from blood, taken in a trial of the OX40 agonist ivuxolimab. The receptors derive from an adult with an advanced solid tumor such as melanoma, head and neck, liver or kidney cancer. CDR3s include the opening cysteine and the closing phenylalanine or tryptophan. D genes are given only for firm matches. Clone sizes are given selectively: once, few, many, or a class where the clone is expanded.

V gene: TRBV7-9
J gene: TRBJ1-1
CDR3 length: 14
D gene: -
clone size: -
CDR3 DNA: TGTGCCAGCAGCTTTGAGACACAGGCAAACGAAGCTTTCTTT
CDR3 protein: CASSFETQANEAFF

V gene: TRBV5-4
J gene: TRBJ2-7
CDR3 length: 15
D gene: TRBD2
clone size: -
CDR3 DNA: TGTGCCAGCAGCTCCGGGACTAGCGGAGATTACGAGCAGTACTTC
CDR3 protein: CASSSGTSGDYEQYF

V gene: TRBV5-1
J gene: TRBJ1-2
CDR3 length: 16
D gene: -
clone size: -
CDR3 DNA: TGCGCCAGCAGCTTGGATATGGGAACACGGCCTTGGGGCTACACCTTC
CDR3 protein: CASSLDMGTRPWGYTF

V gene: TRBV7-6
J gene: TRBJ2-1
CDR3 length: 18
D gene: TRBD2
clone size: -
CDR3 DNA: TGTGCCAGCAGCTTAGGGGGACTAGCGGAGAGCTCCTACAATGAGCAGTTCTTC
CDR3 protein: CASSLGGLAESSYNEQFF

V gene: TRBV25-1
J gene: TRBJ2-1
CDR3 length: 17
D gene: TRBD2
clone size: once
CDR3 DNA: TGTGCCAGCAGTGACGGGAGGGCCAAGCGATACAACAATGAGCAGTTCTTC
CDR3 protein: CASSDGRAKRYNNEQFF

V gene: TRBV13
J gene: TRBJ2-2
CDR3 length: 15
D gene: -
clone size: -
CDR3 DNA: TGTGCCAGCAGCCCCGGGCGGGGGAACACCGGGGAGCTGTTTTTT
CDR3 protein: CASSPGRGNTGELFF

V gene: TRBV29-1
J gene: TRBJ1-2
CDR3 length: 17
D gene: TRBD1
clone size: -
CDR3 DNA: TGCAGCGTTGACAACCGGGACAGGGGTTCTCAGACTAGTGGCTACACCTTC
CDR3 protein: CSVDNRDRGSQTSGYTF

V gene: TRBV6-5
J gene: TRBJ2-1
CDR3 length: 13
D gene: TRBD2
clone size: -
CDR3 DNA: TGTGCCAGCAGCGGGACTAGTGAGAATGAGCAGTTCTTC
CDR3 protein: CASSGTSENEQFF

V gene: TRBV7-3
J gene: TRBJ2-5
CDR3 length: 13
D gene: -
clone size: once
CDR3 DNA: TGTGCCAGCAGCTTAGGGCCGGGGGAGACCCAGTACTTC
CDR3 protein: CASSLGPGETQYF

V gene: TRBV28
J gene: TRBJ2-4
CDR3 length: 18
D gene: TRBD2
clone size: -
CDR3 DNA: TGTGCCAGCAGTTTGGTTATCGGGAGGGGAGGGGCCAAAAACATTCAGTACTTC
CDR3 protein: CASSLVIGRGGAKNIQYF

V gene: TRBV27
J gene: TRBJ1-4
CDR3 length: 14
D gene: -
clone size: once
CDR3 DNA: TGTGCCAGCAGAGGGACCTCAACTAATGAAAAACTGTTTTTT
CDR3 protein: CASRGTSTNEKLFF

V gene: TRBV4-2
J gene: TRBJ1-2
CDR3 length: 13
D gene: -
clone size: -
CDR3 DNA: TGTGCCAGCAGCCAAGGAATAAGGGATGGCTACACCTTC
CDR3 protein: CASSQGIRDGYTF

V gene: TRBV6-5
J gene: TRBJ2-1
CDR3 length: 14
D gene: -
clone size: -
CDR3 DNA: TGTGCCAGCAGTTACGAACCGGGCAGCAATGAGCAGTTCTTC
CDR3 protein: CASSYEPGSNEQFF

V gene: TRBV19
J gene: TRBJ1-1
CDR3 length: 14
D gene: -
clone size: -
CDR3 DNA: TGTGCCAGTAGTATCGGGGGGCCGAACACTGAAGCTTTCTTT
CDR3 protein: CASSIGGPNTEAFF

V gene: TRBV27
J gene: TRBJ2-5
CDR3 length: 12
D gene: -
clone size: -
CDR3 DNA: TGTGCCAGCAGTTTACTGGGGCAGACCCAGTACTTC
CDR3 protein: CASSLLGQTQYF

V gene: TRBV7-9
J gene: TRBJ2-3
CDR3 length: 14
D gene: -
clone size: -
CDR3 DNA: TGTGCCAGCAGCTTCGGGGGAGTGGCAGATACGCAGTATTTT
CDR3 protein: CASSFGGVADTQYF

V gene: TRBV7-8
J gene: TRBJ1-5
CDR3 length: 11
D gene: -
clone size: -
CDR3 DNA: TGTGCCAGCAGCTCCCTGGGGGTCCAGCATTTT
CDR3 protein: CASSSLGVQHF

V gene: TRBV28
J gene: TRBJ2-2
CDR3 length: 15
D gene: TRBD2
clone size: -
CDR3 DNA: TGTGCCAGCACAATCGGGACTAGTTTATACGGGGAGCTGTTTTTT
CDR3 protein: CASTIGTSLYGELFF

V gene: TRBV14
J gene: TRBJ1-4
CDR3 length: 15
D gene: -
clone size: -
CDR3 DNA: TGTGCCAGCAGCCAAGGGTCAGGGAGGAGAGAAAAACTGTTTTTT
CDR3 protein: CASSQGSGRREKLFF

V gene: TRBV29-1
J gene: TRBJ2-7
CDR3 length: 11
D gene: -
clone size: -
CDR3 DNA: TGCAGCGCGAACCAGGGCTACGAGCAGTACTTC
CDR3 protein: CSANQGYEQYF

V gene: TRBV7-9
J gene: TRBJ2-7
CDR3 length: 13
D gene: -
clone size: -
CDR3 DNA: TGTGCCAGCAGAATCCCTCAGGGAGACGAGCAGTACTTC
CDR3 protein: CASRIPQGDEQYF

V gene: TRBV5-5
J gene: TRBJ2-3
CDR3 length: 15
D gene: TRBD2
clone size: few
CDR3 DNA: TGTGCCTGCCCTAGTAGCGGGGGGTCCACAGATACGCAGTATTTT
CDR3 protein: CACPSSGGSTDTQYF

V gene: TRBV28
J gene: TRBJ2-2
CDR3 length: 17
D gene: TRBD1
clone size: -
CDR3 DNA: TGTGCCAGCAGTGCCTCAGACAGGGCTGCGAACACCGGGGAGCTGTTTTTT
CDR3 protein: CASSASDRAANTGELFF

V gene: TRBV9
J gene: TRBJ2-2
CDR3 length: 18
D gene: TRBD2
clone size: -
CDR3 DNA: TGTGCCAGCAGCCCTCCCGGGACTAGCGGATCGAACACCGGGGAGCTGTTTTTT
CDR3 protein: CASSPPGTSGSNTGELFF

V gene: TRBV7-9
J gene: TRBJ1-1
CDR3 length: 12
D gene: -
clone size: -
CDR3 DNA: TGTGCCAGCAGCTTGCCGGGATCGGAGGCTTTCTTT
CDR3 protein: CASSLPGSEAFF

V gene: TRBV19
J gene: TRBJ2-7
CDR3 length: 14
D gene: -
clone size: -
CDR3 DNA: TGTGCCAGTAGTTCCAGACAGACCTTCTACGAGCAGTACTTC
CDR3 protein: CASSSRQTFYEQYF

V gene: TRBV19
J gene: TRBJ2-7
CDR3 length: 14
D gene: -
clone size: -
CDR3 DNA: TGTGCCAGTAGTCCCGCCGCGATTTCCTACGAGCAGTACTTC
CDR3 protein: CASSPAAISYEQYF

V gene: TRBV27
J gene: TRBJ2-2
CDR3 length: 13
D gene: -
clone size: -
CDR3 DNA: TGTGCCAGCGGACTGCTTAGCGGAGGGGAGCTGTTTTTT
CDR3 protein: CASGLLSGGELFF

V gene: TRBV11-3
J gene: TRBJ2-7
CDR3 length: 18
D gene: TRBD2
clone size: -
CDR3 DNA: TGTGCCAGCAGCCGTTCGGGGCTAGCGGACTGGGGGAGCTACGAGCAGTACTTC
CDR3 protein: CASSRSGLADWGSYEQYF

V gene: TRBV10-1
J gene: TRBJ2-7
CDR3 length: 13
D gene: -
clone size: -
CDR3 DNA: TGCGCCAGCAGCGCCTTTGGGGAGGACGAGCAGTACTTC
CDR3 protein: CASSAFGEDEQYF

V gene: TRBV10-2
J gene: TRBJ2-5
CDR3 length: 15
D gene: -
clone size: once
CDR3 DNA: TGCGCCAGCCGGAGGTTTGGCAGGGACAAGGAGACCCAGTACTTC
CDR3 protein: CASRRFGRDKETQYF

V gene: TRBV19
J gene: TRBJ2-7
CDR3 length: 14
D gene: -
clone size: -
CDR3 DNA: TGTGCCAGTAGTATCGGGAGTCCCACCTACGAGCAGTACTTC
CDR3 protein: CASSIGSPTYEQYF

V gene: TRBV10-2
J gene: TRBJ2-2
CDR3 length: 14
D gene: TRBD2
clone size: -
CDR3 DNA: TGCGCCAGCAGTGAAGGGACTAGGCCCGGGGAGCTGTTTTTT
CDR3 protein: CASSEGTRPGELFF

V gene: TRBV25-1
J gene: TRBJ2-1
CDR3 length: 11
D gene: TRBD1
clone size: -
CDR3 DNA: TGTGCCAGCGGACAGGGTTATGAGCAGTTCTTC
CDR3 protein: CASGQGYEQFF

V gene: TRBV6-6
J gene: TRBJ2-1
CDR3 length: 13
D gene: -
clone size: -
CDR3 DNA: TGTGCCAGCAGTTACTCGATCCTAGGGTTGCAGTTCTTC
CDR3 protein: CASSYSILGLQFF

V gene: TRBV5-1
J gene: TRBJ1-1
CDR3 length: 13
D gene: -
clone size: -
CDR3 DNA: TGCGCCAGCAGCTCGTGGTCGGGGGCTGAAGCTTTCTTT
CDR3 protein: CASSSWSGAEAFF

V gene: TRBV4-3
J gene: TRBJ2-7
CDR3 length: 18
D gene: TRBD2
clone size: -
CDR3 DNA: TGCGCCAGCAGCCAAGAAATGGTCGCTAGCGGGAGCTCCTACGAGCAGTACTTC
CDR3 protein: CASSQEMVASGSSYEQYF

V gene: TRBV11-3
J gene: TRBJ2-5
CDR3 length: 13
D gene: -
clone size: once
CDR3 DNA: TGTGCCAGCAGCTCCCGGGCCCAAGAGACCCAGTACTTC
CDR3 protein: CASSSRAQETQYF

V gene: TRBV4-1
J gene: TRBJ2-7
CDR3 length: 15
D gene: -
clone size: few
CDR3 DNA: TGCGCCAGCAGCCAAGATCCAGGACCCCGCCGGGAGCAGTACTTC
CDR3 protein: CASSQDPGPRREQYF

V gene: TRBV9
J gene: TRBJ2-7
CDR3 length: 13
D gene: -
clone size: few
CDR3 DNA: TGTGCCAGCAGCGCTCTAGGGGGCTACGAGCAGTACTTC
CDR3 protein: CASSALGGYEQYF

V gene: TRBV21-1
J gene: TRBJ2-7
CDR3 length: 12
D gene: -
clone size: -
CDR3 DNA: TGTGCCAGCAGAGCATTAGTGCGCGAGCAGTACTTC
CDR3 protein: CASRALVREQYF

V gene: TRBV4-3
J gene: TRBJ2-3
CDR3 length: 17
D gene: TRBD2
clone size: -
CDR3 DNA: TGCGCCAGCAGCCAAATCTCTAGCGGGGGTAGCACAGATACGCAGTATTTT
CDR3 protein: CASSQISSGGSTDTQYF

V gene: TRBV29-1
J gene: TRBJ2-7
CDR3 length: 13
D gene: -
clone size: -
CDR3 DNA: TGCAGCGTGGTGGACCTTCTTGGCTACGAGCAGTACTTC
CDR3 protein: CSVVDLLGYEQYF

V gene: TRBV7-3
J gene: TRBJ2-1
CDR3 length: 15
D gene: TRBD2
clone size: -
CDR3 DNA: TGTGCCAGCAGCCCGAGCGGGACTACCTACAATGAGCAGTTCTTC
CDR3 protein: CASSPSGTTYNEQFF

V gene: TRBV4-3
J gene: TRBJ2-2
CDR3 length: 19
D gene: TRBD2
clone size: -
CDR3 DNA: TGCGCCAGCAGCCAAGATCTACTAGCGAGCTCCCGAGGGGCCGGGGAGCTGTTTTTT
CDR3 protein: CASSQDLLASSRGAGELFF

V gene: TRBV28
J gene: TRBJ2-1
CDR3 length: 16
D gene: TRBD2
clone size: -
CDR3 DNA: TGTGCCAGCAGTTTAGCTTGGGCTAGCGGGAGCAATGAGCAGTTCTTC
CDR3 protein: CASSLAWASGSNEQFF

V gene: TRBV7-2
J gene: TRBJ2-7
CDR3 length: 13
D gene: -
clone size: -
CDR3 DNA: TGTGCCAGCAGCAGGGGGGTCGAGTACGAGCAGTACTTC
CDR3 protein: CASSRGVEYEQYF

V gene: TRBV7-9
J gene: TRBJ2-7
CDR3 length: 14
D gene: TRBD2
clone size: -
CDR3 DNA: TGTGCCAGCAGCCCAGAGCGACTAGCTTACGAGCAGTACTTC
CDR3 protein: CASSPERLAYEQYF

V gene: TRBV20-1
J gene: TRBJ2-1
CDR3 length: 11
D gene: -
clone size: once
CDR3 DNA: TGCAGTGCCCGGACCGGGGTGGAGCAGTTCTTC
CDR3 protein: CSARTGVEQFF

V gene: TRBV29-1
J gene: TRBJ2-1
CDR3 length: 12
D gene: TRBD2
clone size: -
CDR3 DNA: TGCAGCGGTCTAGCGGGAGTCTATGAGCAGTTCTTC
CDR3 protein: CSGLAGVYEQFF

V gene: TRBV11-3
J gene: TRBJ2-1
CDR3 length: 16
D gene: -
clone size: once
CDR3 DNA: TGTGCCAGCAGCTTAGAGATTATTAGCGGACCCATTGAGCAGTTCTTC
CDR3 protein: CASSLEIISGPIEQFF

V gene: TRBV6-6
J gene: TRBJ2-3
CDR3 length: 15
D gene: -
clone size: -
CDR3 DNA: TGTGCCAGCACCCTGAGAGGGATTTTCACAGATACGCAGTATTTT
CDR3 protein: CASTLRGIFTDTQYF

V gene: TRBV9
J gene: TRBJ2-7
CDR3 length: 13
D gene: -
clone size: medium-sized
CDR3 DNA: TGTGCCAGCAGCGGGACGAGCTCCTACGAGCAGTACTTC
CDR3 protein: CASSGTSSYEQYF

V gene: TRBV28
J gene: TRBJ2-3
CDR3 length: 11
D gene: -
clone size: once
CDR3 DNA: TGTGCCAGTTCGTTCGGGACTACGCAGTATTTT
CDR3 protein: CASSFGTTQYF

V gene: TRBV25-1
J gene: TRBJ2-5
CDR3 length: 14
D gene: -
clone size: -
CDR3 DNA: TGTGCCAGCAGTGAGTCAGGGTTTCAAGAGACCCAGTACTTC
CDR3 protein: CASSESGFQETQYF

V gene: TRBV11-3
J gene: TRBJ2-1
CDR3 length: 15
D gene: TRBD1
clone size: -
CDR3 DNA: TGTGCCAGCAGTTCCGGGACAGCGACCTACAATGAGCAGTTCTTC
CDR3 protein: CASSSGTATYNEQFF

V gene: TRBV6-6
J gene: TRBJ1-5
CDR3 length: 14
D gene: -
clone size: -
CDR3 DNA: TGTGCCAGCAGTTACTCTCAAGCAAGGCAGCCCCAGCATTTT
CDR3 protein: CASSYSQARQPQHF

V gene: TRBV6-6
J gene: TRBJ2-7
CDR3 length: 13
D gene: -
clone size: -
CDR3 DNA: TGTGCCAGCAGTCCCGGGACAACCTACGAGCAGTACTTC
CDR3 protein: CASSPGTTYEQYF

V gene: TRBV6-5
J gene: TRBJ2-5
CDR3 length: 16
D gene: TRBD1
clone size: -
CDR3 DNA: TGTGCCAGCAGTTCCCACCCTGGGACAGGGCAAGAGACCCAGTACTTC
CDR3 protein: CASSSHPGTGQETQYF